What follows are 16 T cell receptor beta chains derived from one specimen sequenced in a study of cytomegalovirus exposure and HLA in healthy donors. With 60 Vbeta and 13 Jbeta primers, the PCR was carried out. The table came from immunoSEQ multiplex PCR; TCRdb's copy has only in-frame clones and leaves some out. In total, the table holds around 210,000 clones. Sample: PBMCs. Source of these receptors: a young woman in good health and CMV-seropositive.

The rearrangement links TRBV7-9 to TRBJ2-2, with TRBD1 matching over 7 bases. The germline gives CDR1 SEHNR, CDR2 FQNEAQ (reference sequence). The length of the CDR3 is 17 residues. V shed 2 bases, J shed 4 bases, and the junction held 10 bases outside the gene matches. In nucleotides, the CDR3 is TGTGCCAGCAGCTTATTGGGGGACAGCTTAATCACCGGGGAGCTGTTTTTT. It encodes CASSLLGDSLITGELFF. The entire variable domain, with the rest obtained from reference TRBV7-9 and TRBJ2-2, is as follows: DTGVSQNPRHKITKRGQNVTFRCDPISEHNRLYWYRQTLGQGPEFLTYFQNEAQLEKSRLLSDRFSAERPKGSFSTLEIQRTEQGDSAMYLCASSLLGDSLITGELFFGEGSRLTVL.

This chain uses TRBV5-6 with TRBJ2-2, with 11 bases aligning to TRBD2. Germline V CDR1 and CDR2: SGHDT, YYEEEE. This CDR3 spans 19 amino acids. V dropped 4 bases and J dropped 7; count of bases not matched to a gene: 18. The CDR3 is CASSIYRGYSGRAHGELFF. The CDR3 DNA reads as TGTGCCAGCAGCATTTACAGGGGCTATAGCGGGAGGGCGCACGGGGAGCTGTTTTTT.

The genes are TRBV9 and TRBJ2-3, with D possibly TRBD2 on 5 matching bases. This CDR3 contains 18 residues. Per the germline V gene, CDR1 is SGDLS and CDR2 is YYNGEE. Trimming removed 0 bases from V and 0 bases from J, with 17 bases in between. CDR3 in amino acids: CASSVGRLWTSSTDTQYF. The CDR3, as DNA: TGTGCCAGCAGCGTAGGTCGTTTGTGGACTTCAAGCACAGATACGCAGTATTTT. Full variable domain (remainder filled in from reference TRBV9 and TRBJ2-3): DSGVTQTPKHLITATGQRVTLRCSPRSGDLSVYWYQQSLDQGLQFLIQYYNGEERAKGNILERFSAQQFPDLHSELNLSSLELGDSALYFCASSVGRLWTSSTDTQYFGPGTRLTVL.

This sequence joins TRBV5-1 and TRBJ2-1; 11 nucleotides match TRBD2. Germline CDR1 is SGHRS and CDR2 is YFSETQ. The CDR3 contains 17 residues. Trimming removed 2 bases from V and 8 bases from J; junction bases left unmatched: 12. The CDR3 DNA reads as TGCGCCAGCAGCTTCCTAGCGGGAGGTCGTTTGCACGATGAGCAGTTCTTC. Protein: CASSFLAGGRLHDEQFF.

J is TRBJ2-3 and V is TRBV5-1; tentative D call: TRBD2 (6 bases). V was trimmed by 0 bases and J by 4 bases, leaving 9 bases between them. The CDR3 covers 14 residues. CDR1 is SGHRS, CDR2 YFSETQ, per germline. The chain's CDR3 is CASSLGLGADTQYF. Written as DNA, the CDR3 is TGCGCCAGCAGCTTGGGACTAGGAGCAGATACGCAGTATTTT.

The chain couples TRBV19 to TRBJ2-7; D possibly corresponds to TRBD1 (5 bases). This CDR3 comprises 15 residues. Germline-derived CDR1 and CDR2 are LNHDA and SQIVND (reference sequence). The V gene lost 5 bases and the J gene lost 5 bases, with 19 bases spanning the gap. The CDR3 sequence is CASSRSTVLIHEQYF. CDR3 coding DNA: TGTGCCAGTAGTCGGTCGACAGTCCTTATCCACGAGCAGTACTTC.

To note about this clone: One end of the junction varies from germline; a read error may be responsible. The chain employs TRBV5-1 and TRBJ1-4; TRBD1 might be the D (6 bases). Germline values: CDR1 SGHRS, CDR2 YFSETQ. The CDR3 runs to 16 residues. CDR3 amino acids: CASTLGVGAVNEKLFF. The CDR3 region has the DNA TGCGCCAGCACCTTGGGGGTGGGGGCCGTAAATGAAAAACTGTTTTTT.

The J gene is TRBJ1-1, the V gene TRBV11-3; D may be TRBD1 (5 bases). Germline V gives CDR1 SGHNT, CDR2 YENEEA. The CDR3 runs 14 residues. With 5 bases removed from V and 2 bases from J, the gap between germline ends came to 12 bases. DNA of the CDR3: TGTGCCAGCAGCAAGACGGGGGGAAACACTGAAGCTTTCTTT. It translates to CASSKTGGNTEAFF.

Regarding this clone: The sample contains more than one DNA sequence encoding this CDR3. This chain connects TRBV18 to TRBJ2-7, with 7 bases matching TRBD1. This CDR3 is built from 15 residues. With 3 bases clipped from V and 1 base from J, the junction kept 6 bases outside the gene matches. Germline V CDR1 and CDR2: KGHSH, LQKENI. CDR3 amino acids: CASSPGTAESYEQYF. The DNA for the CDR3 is TGTGCCAGCTCACCCGGGACAGCTGAATCCTACGAGCAGTACTTC.

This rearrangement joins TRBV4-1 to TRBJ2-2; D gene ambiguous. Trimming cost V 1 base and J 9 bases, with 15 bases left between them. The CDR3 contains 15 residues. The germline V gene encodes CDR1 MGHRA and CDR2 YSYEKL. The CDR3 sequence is CASSQVAEKTRELFF. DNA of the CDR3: TGCGCCAGCAGCCAAGTAGCTGAGAAAACCCGGGAGCTGTTTTTT.

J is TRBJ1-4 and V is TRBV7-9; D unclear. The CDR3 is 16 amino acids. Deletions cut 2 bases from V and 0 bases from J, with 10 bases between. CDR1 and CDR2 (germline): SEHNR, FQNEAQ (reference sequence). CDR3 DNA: TGTGCCAGCAGCTTATCCCTCGAGGCAACTAATGAAAAACTGTTTTTT. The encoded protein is CASSLSLEATNEKLFF.

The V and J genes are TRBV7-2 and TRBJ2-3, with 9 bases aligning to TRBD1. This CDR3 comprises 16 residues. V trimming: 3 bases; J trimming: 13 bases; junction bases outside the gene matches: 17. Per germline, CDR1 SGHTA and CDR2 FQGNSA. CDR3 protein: CASSLAGQGRTYEKYF. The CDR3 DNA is TGTGCCAGCAGCTTGGCGGGACAGGGTCGCACTTACGAAAAGTATTTT.

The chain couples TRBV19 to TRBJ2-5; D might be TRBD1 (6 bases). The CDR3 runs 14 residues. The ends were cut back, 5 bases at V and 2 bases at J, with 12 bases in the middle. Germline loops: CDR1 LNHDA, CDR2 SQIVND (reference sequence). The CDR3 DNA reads TGTGCCAGTAGTCCCTGGACAGAACAAGAGACCCAGTACTTC. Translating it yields CASSPWTEQETQYF.

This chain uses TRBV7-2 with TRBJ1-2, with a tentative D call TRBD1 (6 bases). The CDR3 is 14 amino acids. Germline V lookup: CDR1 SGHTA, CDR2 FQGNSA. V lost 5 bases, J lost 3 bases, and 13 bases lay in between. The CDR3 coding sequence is TGTGCCAGCAGCACCTTGACAGGAGACTATGGCTACACCTTC. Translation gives CASSTLTGDYGYTF.

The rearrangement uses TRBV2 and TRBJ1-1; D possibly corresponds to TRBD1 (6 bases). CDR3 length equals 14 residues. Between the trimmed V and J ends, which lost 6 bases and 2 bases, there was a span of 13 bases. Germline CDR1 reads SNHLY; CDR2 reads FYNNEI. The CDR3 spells CASSADRLNTEAFF. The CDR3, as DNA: TGTGCCAGCAGCGCGGACAGACTAAACACTGAAGCTTTCTTT.

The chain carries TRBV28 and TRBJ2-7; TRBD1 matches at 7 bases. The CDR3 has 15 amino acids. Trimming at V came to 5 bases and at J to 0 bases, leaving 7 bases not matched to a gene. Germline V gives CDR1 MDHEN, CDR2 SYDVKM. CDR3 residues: CASSPGTASSYEQYF. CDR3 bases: TGTGCCAGCAGTCCCGGGACAGCGAGCTCCTACGAGCAGTACTTC.